Detailed here is one TCR beta chain. The antigen remains undetermined. With 2 bases removed from V and 6 bases from J, the gap between germline ends came to 10 bases. The CDR3 covers 12 residues. CDR1 and CDR2 (germline): DFQATT, SNEGSKA (reference sequence). This record belongs to a study of response to subunit inactivated influenza vaccine. TCRdb passed the RT-PCR reads through MiXCR, listing each CDR3 protein once. This sample carries about 520,000 distinct CDR3 sequences, 25% of them seen once, and the ten largest clones take 1.5% to 2%. Study outcomes and limitations: Seasonal influenza vaccination, on each occasion, was suggested by the authors to recruit few new T cells.

The specimen comprised CD4+ T cells sorted from PBMCs, sampled 5 days after vaccination. The chain joins TRBV20-1 to TRBJ1-2, with D hard to call. This receptor was identified in a man aged 50 to 59 who received an inactivated influenza vaccine. The CDR3 region is CSARSGQDGYTF. DNA for the CDR3: TGCAGTGCTAGAAGCGGGCAGGATGGCTACACCTTC.